What follows describes a single T cell receptor (beta chain). The antigen remains undetermined. The germline V gene encodes CDR1 SEHNR and CDR2 FQNEAQ (reference sequence). CDR3 length equals 14 residues. The ends were cut back, 5 bases at V and 9 bases at J, with 17 bases in the middle. The entry originates in a study of cytomegalovirus exposure and HLA in healthy donors. Findings and limits, study-wide: For most subjects, TCR beta sequences were reported to predict HLA-A and HLA-B alleles with accuracy.

The PCR used 60 Vbeta and 13 Jbeta primers. Produced via immunoSEQ multiplex PCR; TCRdb's table is partial and in-frame only. The sample comprises 90,000 to 140,000 clones, just under 80% of which are singletons, and around 1.3% rests with the top ten. What was sequenced was PBMCs. The J gene is TRBJ1-5, the V gene TRBV7-9, with D uncertain. The TCR originated in a man aged 25 to 40 in good health and CMV-seronegative. Here the CDR3 DNA reads TGTGCCAGCAGCCCGGATCTCGGGGAGGCGCCCCAGCATTTT. Its protein is CASSPDLGEAPQHF.